Presented here are 5 T cell receptor beta chains from one specimen sequenced in a study of T-cell memory formation after mild COVID-19. Each CDR3 protein is one row after TCRdb ran MiXCR on the 5' RACE reads. The data hold 350,000 to 450,000 distinct CDR3 sequences, with about 20% observed a single time. Specimen: PBMCs or a T cell subset sorted from them (not recorded which). The source of these receptors is an adult woman who had mild COVID-19 (a few samples of this study predate the infection). Cell type and time point are not known.

This clonotype was seen just once. V and J are TRBV6-2 or TRBV6-3 and TRBJ2-7; TRBD2 might be the D (6 bases). The ends were cut back, 5 bases at V and 1 base at J, with 12 bases in the middle. Germline V gene lookup returns CDR1 MNHEY and CDR2 SVGEGT. This CDR3 has 14 residues. CDR3 loop: CASSTSGESYEQYF. For the CDR3, the DNA is TGTGCCAGCAGTACCTCGGGGGAGTCCTACGAGCAGTACTTC.

The V and J genes are TRBV7-8 and TRBJ1-1; 7 bases agree with TRBD1. V lost 1 base and J lost 4; bases outside the gene matches: 3. The CDR3 loop spans 14 amino acids. The germline CDR1 and CDR2 sequences are SGHVS and FQNEAQ. The CDR3 DNA reads as TGTGCCAGCAGCTTAGTTCAGGGGGGCACTGAAGCTTTCTTT. It translates to CASSLVQGGTEAFF. The entire variable domain, with the rest obtained from reference TRBV7-8 and TRBJ1-1, is as follows: GAGVSQSPRYKVAKRGQDVALRCDPISGHVSLFWYQQALGQGPEFLTYFQNEAQLDKSGLPSDRFFAERPEGSVSTLKIQRTQQEDSAVYLCASSLVQGGTEAFFGQGTRLTVV.

In its sample, this clonotype was seen a few times. V and J are TRBV30 and TRBJ2-4, with D possibly matching TRBD2 (5 bases). The CDR3 contains 13 residues. Trimming pared 2 bases from V and 6 bases from J, leaving 11 bases between. CDR1 GTSNPN and CDR2 SVGIG come from the germline V gene (reference sequence). The CDR3 DNA follows: TGTGCCTGGAGTAATGAGGGTAGAAACATTCAGTACTTC. Translated, it gives CAWSNEGRNIQYF.

This chain links TRBV20-1 with TRBJ1-1; no firm D call. V was clipped by 6 bases and J by 6 bases, with 14 bases between them. The CDR3 is 12 amino acids. Germline CDR1 reads DFQATT; CDR2 reads SNEGSKA (reference sequence). CDR3 sequence: CSAPRGISEAFF. DNA for the CDR3: TGCAGTGCCCCACGAGGTATCTCTGAAGCTTTCTTT.

This chain uses TRBV12-3 or TRBV12-4 with TRBJ2-5, with 9 bases lining up with TRBD2. The CDR3 runs to 14 residues. The V and J ends lost 7 bases and 4 bases, in that order; junction bases with no gene match: 7. CDR3 coding DNA: TGTGCCAGCACCGGACGAGCGGGAGGAGAGACCCAGTACTTC. Protein product: CASTGRAGGETQYF.